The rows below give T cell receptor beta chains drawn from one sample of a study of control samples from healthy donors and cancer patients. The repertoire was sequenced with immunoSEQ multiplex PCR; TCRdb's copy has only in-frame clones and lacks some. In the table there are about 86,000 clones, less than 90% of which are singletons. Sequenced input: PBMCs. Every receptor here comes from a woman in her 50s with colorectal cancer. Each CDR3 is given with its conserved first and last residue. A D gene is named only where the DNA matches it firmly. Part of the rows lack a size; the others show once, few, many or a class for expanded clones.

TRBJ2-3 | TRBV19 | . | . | CASSAGKRGDTQYF | TGTGCCAGTAGTGCCGGGAAACGCGGAGATACGCAGTATTTT
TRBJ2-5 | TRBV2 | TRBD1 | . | CASGGGDRGQETQYF | TGTGCCAGCGGGGGAGGGGACAGGGGACAAGAGACCCAGTACTTC
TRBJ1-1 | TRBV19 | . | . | CASSFGGAGNTEAFF | TGTGCCAGTTCCTTTGGTGGGGCTGGAAACACTGAAGCTTTCTTT
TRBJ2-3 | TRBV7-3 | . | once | CASSSGSSDTQYF | TGTGCCAGCAGCTCGGGATCCTCGGATACGCAGTATTTT
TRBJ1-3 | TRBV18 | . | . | CASSPYTSDTIYF | TGTGCCAGCTCACCGTACACGTCGGACACCATATATTTT
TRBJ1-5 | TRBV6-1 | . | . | CASSEGTDGNQPQHF | TGTGCCAGCAGTGAAGGGACAGACGGGAATCAGCCCCAGCATTTT
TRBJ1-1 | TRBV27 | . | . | CASSLSGSGLLNTEAFF | TGTGCCAGCAGTTTATCGGGGTCGGGGCTACTAAACACTGAAGCTTTCTTT
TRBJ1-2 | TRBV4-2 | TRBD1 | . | CASSQETGGDGYTF | TGTGCCAGCAGCCAAGAGACAGGGGGCGATGGCTACACCTTC
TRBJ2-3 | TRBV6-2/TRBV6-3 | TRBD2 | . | CASSFSGGASDTQYF | TGTGCCAGCAGTTTTAGCGGGGGGGCCTCAGATACGCAGTATTTT
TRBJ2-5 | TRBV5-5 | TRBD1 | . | CASSSPQGAQETQYF | TGTGCCAGCAGCTCGCCACAGGGGGCCCAAGAGACCCAGTACTTC
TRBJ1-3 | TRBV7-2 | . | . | CASSLSRENTIYF | TGTGCCAGCAGCTTATCCCGAGAAAACACCATATATTTT
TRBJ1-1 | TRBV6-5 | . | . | CASRGVMNTEAFF | TGTGCCAGCAGGGGGGTTATGAACACTGAAGCTTTCTTT
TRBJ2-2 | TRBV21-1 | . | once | CASSTGLAEANTGELFF | TGTGCCAGCAGCACGGGACTAGCGGAGGCGAACACCGGGGAGCTGTTTTTT
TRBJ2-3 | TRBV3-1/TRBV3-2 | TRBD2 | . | CASSLYASGYDTDTQYF | TGTGCCAGCAGTCTGTATGCTAGCGGATACGACACAGATACGCAGTATTTT
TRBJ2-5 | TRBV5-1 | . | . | CASSSGRQSTRPQETQYF | TGCGCCAGCAGCTCAGGGAGGCAGAGCACTCGCCCTCAAGAGACCCAGTACTTC
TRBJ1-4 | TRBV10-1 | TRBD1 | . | CASSPGQGNEKLFF | TGCGCCAGCAGCCCGGGACAGGGCAATGAAAAACTGTTTTTT
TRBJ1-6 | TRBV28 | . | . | CASSPPQSPLHF | TGTGCCAGCAGTCCCCCCCAATCACCCCTCCACTTT
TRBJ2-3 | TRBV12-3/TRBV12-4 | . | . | CASSFEGADTQYF | TGTGCCAGCAGTTTCGAGGGGGCAGATACGCAGTATTTT
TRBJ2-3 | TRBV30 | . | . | CAWNEWGGQDTQYF | TGTGCCTGGAATGAATGGGGGGGCCAAGATACGCAGTATTTT
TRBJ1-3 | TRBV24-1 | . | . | CATRPPSGNTIYF | TGTGCCACCAGGCCCCCCTCTGGAAACACCATATATTTT
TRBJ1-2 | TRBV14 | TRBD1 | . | CASSQGPTGASRGYGYTF | TGTGCCAGCAGCCAAGGGCCGACAGGGGCGAGCCGGGGGTATGGCTACACCTTC
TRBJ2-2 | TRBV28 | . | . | CASRFRGGGELFF | TGTGCCAGCCGCTTCAGGGGTGGCGGGGAGCTGTTTTTT
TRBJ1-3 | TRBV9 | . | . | CASSVSGGGNTIYF | TGTGCCAGCAGCGTATCCGGAGGTGGAAACACCATATATTTT
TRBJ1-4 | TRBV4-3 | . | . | CASSQDYRQNEKLFF | TGCGCCAGCAGCCAAGATTATAGACAGAATGAAAAACTGTTTTTT
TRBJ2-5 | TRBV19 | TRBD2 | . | CASSTSGAETQYF | TGTGCCAGTAGCACCAGCGGGGCAGAGACCCAGTACTTC
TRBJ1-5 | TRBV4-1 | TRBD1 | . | CASSPGTGPQPQHF | TGCGCCAGCAGCCCGGGGACAGGGCCTCAGCCCCAGCATTTT
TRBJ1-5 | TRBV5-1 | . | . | CASSLVGGAGQPQHF | TGCGCCAGCAGCTTGGTTGGAGGGGCGGGGCAGCCCCAGCATTTT
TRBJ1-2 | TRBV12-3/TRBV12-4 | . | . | CASSFRGDGYTF | TGTGCCAGCAGTTTTAGGGGGGATGGCTACACCTTC
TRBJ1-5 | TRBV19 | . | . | CASSQDPLNQPQHF | TGTGCCAGCTCACAGGACCCCCTCAATCAGCCCCAGCATTTT
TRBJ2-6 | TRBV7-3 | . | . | CASSPAGANVLTF | TGTGCCAGCAGCCCAGCTGGGGCCAACGTCCTGACTTTC
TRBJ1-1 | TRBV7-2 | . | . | CASSLTGWTEAFF | TGTGCCAGCAGCTTAACGGGATGGACTGAAGCTTTCTTT
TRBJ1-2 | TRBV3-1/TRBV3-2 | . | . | CASSQAVSNYGYTF | TGTGCCAGCAGCCAAGCGGTGTCAAACTATGGCTACACCTTC
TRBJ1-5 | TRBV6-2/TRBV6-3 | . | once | CASSYRREPQHF | TGTGCCAGCAGTTACCGTCGTGAGCCCCAGCATTTT
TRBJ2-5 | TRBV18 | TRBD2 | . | CASSLGTSGGQETQYF | TGTGCCAGCTCACTTGGGACTAGCGGGGGTCAAGAGACCCAGTACTTC
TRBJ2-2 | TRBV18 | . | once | CASSPSGNTGELFF | TGTGCCAGCTCACCTAGCGGGAACACCGGGGAGCTGTTTTTT
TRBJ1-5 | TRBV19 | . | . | CASTSNWAVTQTQHF | TGTGCCAGTACCTCTAACTGGGCCGTAACCCAGACCCAGCATTTT
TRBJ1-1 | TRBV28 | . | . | CASSLGGPATEAFF | TGTGCCAGCAGTTTAGGCGGCCCAGCCACTGAAGCTTTCTTT
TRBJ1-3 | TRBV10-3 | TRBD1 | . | CAIVDRAGAGNTIYF | TGTGCCATCGTTGACAGGGCCGGGGCTGGAAACACCATATATTTT
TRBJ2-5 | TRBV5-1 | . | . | CASSLQETQYF | TGCGCCAGCAGCTTGCAAGAGACCCAGTACTTC
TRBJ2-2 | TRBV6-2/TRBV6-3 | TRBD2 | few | CASSNTGTSFTGELFF | TGTGCCAGCAGTAACACCGGGACTAGTTTCACCGGGGAGCTGTTTTTT
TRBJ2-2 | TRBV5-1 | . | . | CASSLTSNTGELFF | TGCGCCAGCAGCTTGACATCTAACACCGGGGAGCTGTTTTTT
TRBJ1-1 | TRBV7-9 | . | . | CASSLSGATEAFF | TGTGCCAGCAGCTTAAGCGGGGCCACTGAAGCTTTCTTT
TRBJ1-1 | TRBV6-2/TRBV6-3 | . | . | CASSYSHLNTEAFF | TGTGCCAGCAGTTACAGCCACCTGAACACTGAAGCTTTCTTT
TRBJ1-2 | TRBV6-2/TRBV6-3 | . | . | CASSYGNYGYTF | TGTGCCAGCAGTTACGGCAACTATGGCTACACCTTC
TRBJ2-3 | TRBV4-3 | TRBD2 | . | CASSQEYVAGTDTQYF | TGCGCCAGCAGCCAAGAATACGTAGCGGGGACAGATACGCAGTATTTT
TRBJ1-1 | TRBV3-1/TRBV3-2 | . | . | CASSQDSAGPFTEAFF | TGTGCCAGCAGCCAAGATTCGGCAGGGCCTTTCACTGAAGCTTTCTTT
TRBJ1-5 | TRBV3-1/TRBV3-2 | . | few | CASSQTLTHQPQHF | TGTGCCAGCAGCCAAACCCTAACCCATCAGCCCCAGCATTTT
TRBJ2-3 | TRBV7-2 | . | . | CASSLGLIQSTDTQYF | TGTGCCAGCAGCTTAGGCCTGATACAAAGCACAGATACGCAGTATTTT
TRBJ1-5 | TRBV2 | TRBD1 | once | CASSGDRGINQPQHF | TGTGCCAGCAGTGGCGACAGGGGCATCAATCAGCCCCAGCATTTT
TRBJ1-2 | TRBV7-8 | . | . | CASSLDGGYTF | TGTGCCAGCAGCTTAGATGGGGGCTACACCTTC
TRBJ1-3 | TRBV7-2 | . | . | CASSLVGGNTIYF | TGTGCCAGCAGCTTAGTGGGAGGCAACACCATATATTTT